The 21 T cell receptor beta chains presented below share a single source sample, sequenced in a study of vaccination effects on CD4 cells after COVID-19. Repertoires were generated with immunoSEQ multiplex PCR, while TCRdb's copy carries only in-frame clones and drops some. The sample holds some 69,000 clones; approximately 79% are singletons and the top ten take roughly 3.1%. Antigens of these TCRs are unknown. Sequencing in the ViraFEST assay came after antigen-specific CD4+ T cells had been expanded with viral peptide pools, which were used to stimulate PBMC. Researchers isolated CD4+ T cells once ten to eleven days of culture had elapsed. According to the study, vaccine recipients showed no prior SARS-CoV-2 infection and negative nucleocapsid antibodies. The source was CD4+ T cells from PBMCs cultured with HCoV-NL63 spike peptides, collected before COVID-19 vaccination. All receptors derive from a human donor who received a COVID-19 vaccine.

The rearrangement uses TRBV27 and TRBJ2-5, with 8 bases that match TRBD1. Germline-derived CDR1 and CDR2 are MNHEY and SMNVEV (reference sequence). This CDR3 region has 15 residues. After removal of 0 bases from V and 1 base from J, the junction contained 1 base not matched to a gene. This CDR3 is CASSLSGQGQETQYF. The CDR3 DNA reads TGTGCCAGCAGTTTATCAGGACAGGGCCAAGAGACCCAGTACTTC.

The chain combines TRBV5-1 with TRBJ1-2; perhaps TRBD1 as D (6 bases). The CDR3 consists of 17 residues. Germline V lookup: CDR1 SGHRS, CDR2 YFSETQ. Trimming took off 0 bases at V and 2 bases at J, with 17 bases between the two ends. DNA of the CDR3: TGCGCCAGCAGCTTGGAGCCAGGGGCTCTTTCCAACTATGGCTACACCTTC. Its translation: CASSLEPGALSNYGYTF.

As DNA, the CDR3 is TGTGCCAGCACCCGGGCAGCGGCCTATGGCTACACCTTC. Protein sequence: CASTRAAAYGYTF. The V gene is TRBV28, the J gene TRBJ1-2; no reliable D call. V was pared by 7 bases and J by 4 bases, with 13 bases between. The CDR3 runs to 13 residues. Germline loops: CDR1 MDHEN, CDR2 SYDVKM.

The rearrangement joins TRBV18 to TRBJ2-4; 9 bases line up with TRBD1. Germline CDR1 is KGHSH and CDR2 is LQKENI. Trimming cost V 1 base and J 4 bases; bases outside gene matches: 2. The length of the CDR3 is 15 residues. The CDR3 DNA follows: TGTGCCAGCTCACCACAGGGGACAGGGAAAAACATTCAGTACTTC. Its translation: CASSPQGTGKNIQYF.

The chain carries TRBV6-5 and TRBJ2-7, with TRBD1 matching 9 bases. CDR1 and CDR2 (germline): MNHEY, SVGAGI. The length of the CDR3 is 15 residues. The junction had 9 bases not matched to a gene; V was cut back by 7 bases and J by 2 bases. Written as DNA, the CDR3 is TGTGCCAGCACAGCTTCGGGACAGGGAGCCTACGAGCAGTACGTC. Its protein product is CASTASGQGAYEQYV.

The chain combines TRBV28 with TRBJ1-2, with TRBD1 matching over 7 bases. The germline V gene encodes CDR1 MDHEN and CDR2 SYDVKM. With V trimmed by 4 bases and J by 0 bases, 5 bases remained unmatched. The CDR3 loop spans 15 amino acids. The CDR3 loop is CASSSLGQPNYGYTF. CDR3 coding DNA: TGTGCCAGCAGTTCCCTGGGACAGCCTAACTATGGCTACACCTTC.

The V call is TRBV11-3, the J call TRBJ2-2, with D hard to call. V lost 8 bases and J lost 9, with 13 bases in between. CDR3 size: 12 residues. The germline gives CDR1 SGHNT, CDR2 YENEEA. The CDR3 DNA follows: TGTGCCAGCGGTACTGGGGAACGGGAGCTGTTTTTT. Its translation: CASGTGERELFF.

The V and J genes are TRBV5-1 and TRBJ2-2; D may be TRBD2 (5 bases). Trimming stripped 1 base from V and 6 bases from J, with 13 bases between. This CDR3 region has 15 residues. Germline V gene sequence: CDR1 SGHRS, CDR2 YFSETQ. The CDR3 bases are TGCGCCAGCAGCTTGAGTTCGGGGTTCGCCGGGGAGCTGTTTTTT. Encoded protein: CASSLSSGFAGELFF.

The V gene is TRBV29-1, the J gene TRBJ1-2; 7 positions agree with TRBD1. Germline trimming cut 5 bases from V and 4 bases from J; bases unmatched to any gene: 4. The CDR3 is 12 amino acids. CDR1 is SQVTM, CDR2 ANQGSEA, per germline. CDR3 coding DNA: TGCAGCGTTCGCCGGGACAGCTATGGCTACACCTTC. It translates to CSVRRDSYGYTF.

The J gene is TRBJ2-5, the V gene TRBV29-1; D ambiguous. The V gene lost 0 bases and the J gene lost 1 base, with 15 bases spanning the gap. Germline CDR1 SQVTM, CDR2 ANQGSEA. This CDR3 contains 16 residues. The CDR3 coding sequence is TGCAGCGTTGAAGATCATCCCTCGGGCTCCCAAGAGACCCAGTACTTC. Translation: CSVEDHPSGSQETQYF.

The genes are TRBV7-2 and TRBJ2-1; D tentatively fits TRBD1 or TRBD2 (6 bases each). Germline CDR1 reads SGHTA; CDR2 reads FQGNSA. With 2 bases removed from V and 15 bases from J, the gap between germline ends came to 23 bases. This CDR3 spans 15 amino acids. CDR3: CASSLRRGMGAGLFF. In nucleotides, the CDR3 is TGTGCCAGCAGCTTAAGGAGGGGGATGGGGGCCGGTCTGTTCTTC.

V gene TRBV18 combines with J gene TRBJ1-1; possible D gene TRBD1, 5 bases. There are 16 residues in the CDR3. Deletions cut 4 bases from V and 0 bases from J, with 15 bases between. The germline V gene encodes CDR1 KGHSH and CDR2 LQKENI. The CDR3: CASSQYTGGLNTEAFF. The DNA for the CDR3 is TGTGCCAGCTCACAATATACCGGGGGACTGAACACTGAAGCTTTCTTT.

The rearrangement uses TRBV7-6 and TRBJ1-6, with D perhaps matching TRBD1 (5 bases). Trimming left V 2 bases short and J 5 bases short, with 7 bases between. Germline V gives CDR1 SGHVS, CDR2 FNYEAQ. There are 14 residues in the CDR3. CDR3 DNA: TGTGCCAGCAGCTTACAACAGGATAATTCACCCCTCCACTTT. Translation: CASSLQQDNSPLHF.

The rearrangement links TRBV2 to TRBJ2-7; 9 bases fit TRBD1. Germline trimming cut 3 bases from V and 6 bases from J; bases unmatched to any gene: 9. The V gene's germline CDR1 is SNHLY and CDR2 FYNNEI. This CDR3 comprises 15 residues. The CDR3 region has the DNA TGTGCCAGCAGTGAGATGGGACAGGGTCAGTCCGAGCAGTACGTC. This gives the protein CASSEMGQGQSEQYV.

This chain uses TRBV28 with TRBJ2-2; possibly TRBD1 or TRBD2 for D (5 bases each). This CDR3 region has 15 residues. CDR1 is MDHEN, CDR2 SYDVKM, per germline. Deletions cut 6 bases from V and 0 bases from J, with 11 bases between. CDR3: CASSSGPANTGELFF. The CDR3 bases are TGTGCCAGCAGCTCGGGGCCAGCGAACACCGGGGAGCTGTTTTTT.

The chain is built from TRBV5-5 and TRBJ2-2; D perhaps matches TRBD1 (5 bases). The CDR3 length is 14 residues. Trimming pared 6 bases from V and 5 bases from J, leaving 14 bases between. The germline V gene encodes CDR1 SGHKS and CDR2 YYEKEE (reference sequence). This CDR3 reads CASIGVDLTGELFF. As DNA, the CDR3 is TGTGCCAGCATAGGGGTCGACTTAACCGGGGAGCTGTTTTTT.

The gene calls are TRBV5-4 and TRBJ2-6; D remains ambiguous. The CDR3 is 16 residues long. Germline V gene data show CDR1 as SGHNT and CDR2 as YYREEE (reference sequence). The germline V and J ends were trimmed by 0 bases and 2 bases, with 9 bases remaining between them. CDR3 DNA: TGTGCCAGCAGCTTGGTCGGCGATACTGGGGCCAACGTCCTGACTTTC. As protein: CASSLVGDTGANVLTF.

The CDR3 nucleotides are TGTGCCACCAGTGACCCGGGGACTCCGACAGATACGCAGTATTTT. As protein: CATSDPGTPTDTQYF. This sequence joins TRBV24-1 and TRBJ2-3, with D possibly being TRBD2 (6 bases). The CDR3 extends over 15 amino acids. The germline CDR1 and CDR2 sequences are KGHDR and SFDVKD. V was pared by 4 bases and J by 3 bases, with 13 bases between.

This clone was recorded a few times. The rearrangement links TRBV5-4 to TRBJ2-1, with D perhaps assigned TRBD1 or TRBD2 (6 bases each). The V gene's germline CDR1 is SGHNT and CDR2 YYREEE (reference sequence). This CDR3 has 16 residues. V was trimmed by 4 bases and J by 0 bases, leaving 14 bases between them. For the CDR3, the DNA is TGTGCCAGCAGCCTTGGGGGGCTGAGCTCCTACAATGAGCAGTTCTTC. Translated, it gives CASSLGGLSSYNEQFF.

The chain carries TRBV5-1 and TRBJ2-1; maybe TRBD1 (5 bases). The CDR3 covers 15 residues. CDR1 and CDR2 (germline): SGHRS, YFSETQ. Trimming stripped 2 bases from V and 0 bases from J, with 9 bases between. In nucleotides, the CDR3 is TGCGCCAGCAGCTTAGGGGCTTCCTCCTACAATGAGCAGTTCTTC. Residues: CASSLGASSYNEQFF. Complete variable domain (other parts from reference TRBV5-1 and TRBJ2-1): KAGVTQTPRYLIKTRGQQVTLSCSPISGHRSVSWYQQTPGQGLQFLFEYFSETQRNKGNFPGRFSGRQFSNSRSEMNVSTLELGDSALYLCASSLGASSYNEQFFGPGTRLTVL.

Here the CDR3 DNA reads TGTGCCAGTAGTAAAGAGGGTTCCTATGAAAAACTGTTTTTT. It specifies CASSKEGSYEKLFF. The chain has TRBV19 and TRBJ1-4; D ambiguous. V lost 4 bases, J lost 6 bases, and 12 bases lay in between. CDR1 LNHDA and CDR2 SQIVND come from the germline V gene (reference sequence). This CDR3 spans 14 amino acids.